Given below is one TCR beta chain in context. The CDR3 contains 18 residues. The germline gives CDR1 SNHLY, CDR2 FYNNEI. Unmatched junction bases numbered 9, after V lost 3 bases and J lost 1 base. This record belongs to a study of a mutant IDH1 vaccine in newly diagnosed glioma. Time point indicated: baseline, week 1 (first vaccination visit). Treatment of the sample: pre-vaccination baseline after standard-of-care therapy. Assay: immunoSEQ multiplex PCR; the TCRdb copy retains only in-frame clones and omits some. The sample gives approximately 70,000 clones, around 85% of which show up once; around 2.9% is in the top ten.

V is TRBV2 and J is TRBJ2-1, with 10 nucleotides matching TRBD1. Sequenced here: PBMCs, sampled from a glioma patient treated with radiotherapy, temozolomide or both. The source is a man younger than 40 with glioma. The CDR3 DNA reads TGTGCCAGCAGTGATGGGAGGGACAGGGGATATTCCTACAATGAGCAGTTCTTC. Translating gives CASSDGRDRGYSYNEQFF.